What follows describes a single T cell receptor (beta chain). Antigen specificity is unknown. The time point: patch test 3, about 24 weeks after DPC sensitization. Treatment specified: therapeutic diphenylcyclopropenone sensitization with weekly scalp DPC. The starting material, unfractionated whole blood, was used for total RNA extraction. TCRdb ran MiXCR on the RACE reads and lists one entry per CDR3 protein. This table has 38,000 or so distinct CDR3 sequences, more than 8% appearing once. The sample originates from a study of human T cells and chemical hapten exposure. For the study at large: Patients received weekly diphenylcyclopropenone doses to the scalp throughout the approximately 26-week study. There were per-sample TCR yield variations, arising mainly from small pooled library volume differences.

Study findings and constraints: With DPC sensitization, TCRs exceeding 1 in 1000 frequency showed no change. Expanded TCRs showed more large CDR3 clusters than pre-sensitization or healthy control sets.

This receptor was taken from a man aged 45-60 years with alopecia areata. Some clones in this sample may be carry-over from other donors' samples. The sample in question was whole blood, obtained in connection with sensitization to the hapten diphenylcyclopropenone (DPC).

CDR3 sequence: CASSIVPSVEQYF. CDR3 nucleotide sequence: TGTGCCAGTAGTATCGTTCCCAGCGTCGAGCAGTACTTC. The gene calls are TRBV19 and TRBJ2-7; the D is unclear. Germline assignment: CDR1 LNHDA and CDR2 SQIVND (reference sequence). CDR3 length: 13 residues. Trimming stripped 3 bases from V and 6 bases from J, with 12 bases between.